This T cell receptor (beta chain) originates from a study of T cells after yellow fever vaccination. Points from the study as a whole: Post-booster repertoires contained most primary-vaccination clones again (around 97% CD4, about 90% CD8). The secondary T-cell response peaked on day 5, not day 15, but was weaker.

The ends lost 4 bases at V and 4 bases at J; junction bases unmatched: 4. This CDR3 is 15 amino acids long. Germline values: CDR1 LGHNA, CDR2 YSLEER. Via MiXCR, TCRdb re-called the 5' RACE reads, giving one row per CDR3 protein. The profile shows approximately 580,000 distinct CDR3 sequences, less than 20% of them singletons. With regard to this clonotype: Its antigen is currently unknown.

J is TRBJ2-2 and V is TRBV4-3, with 9 bases lining up with TRBD1. This clonotype was obtained from a man aged 18 to 30 who received the YFV17D yellow fever vaccine. Material: PBMCs, obtained about 5 days after the first yellow fever vaccination. The CDR3 region has the DNA TGCGCCAGCAGCCGCTACAGGGGGCTCACCGGGGAGCTGTTTTTT. It codes for CASSRYRGLTGELFF.